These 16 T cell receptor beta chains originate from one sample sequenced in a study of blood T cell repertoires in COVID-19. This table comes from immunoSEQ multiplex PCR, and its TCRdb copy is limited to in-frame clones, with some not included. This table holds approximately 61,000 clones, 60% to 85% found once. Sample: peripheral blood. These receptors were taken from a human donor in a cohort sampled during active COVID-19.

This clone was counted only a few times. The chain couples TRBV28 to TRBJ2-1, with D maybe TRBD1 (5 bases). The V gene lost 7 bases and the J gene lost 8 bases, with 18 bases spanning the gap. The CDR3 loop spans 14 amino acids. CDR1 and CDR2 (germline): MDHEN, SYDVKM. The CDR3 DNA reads TGTGCCAGCAAGAGACAGACCCTTCTGCATGAGCAGTTCTTC. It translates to CASKRQTLLHEQFF. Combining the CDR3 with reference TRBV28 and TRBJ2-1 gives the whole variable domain DVKVTQSSRYLVKRTGEKVFLECVQDMDHENMFWYRQDPGLGLRLIYFSYDVKMKEKGDIPEGYSVSREKKERFSLILESASTNQTSMYLCASKRQTLLHEQFFGPGTRLTVL.

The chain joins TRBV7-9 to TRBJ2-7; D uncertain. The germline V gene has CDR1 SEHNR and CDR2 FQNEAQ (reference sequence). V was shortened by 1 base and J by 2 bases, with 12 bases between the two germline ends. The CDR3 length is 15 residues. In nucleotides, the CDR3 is TGTGCCAGCAGCTTAGAAGGTAGCAGAGCCTACGAGCAGTACTTC. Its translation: CASSLEGSRAYEQYF.

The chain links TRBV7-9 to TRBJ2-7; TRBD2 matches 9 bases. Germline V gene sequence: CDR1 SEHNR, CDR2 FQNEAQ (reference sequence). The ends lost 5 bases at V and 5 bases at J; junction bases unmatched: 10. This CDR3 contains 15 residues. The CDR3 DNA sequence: TGTGCCAGCAGCCAGTTCGGCGGGAGGGCAGACGAGCAGTACTTC. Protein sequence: CASSQFGGRADEQYF.

CDR3 loop: CASSLQGAFEQFF. CDR3 nucleotides: TGTGCCAGTAGTTTACAGGGGGCCTTTGAGCAGTTCTTC. This chain links TRBV19 with TRBJ2-1; the match to TRBD1 covers 9 bases. This CDR3 has 13 amino acids. Germline CDR1 LNHDA, CDR2 SQIVND (reference sequence). Losses at the gene ends were 5 bases for V and 9 bases for J; bases not matched to a gene: 5.

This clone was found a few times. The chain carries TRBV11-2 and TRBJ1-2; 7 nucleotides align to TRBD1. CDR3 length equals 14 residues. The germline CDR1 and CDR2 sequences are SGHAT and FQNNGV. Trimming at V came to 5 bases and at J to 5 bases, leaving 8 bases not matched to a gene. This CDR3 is CASSVLQGMYGYTF. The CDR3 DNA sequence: TGTGCCAGCAGCGTCTTACAGGGGATGTATGGCTACACCTTC.

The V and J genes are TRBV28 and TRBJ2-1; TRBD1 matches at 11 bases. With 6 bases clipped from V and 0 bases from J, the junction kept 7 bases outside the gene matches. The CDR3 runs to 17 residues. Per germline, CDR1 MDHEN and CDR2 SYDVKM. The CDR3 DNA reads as TGTGCCAGCAGCTCCGGGACAGGGGGAATCTCCTACAATGAGCAGTTCTTC. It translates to CASSSGTGGISYNEQFF. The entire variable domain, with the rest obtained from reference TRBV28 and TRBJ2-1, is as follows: DVKVTQSSRYLVKRTGEKVFLECVQDMDHENMFWYRQDPGLGLRLIYFSYDVKMKEKGDIPEGYSVSREKKERFSLILESASTNQTSMYLCASSSGTGGISYNEQFFGPGTRLTVL.

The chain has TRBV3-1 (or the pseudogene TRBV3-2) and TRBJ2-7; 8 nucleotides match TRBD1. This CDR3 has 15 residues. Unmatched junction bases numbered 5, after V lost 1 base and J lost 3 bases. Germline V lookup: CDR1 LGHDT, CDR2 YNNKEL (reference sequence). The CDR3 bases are TGTGCCAGCAGCCAAGCACCGGGACAGGTCTACGAGCAGTACTTC. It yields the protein CASSQAPGQVYEQYF.

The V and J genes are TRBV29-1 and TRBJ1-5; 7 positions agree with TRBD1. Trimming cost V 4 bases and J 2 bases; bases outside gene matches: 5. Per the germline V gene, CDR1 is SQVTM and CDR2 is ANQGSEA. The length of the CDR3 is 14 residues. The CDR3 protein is CSVGQGRGNQPQHF. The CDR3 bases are TGCAGCGTTGGACAGGGTCGGGGCAATCAGCCCCAGCATTTT.

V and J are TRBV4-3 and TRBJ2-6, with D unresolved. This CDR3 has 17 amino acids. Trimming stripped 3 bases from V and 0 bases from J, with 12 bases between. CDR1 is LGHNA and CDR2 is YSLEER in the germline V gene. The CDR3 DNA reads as TGCGCCAGCAGCCATTTGAGGTCGGGCTCTGGGGCCAACGTCCTGACTTTC. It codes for CASSHLRSGSGANVLTF.

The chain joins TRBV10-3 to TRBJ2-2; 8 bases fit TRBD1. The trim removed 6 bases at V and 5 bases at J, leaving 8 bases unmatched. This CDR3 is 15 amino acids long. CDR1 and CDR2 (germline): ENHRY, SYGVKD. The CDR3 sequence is CAIRPGQGRTGELFF. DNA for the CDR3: TGTGCCATCAGGCCCGGACAGGGACGAACCGGGGAGCTGTTTTTT.

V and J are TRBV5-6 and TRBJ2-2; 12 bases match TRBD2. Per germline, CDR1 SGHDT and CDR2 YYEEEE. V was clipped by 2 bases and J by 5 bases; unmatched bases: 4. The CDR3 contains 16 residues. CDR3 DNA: TGTGCCAGCAGCTTCCCGCTAGCGGGAGGGACCGGGGAGCTGTTTTTT. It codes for CASSFPLAGGTGELFF.

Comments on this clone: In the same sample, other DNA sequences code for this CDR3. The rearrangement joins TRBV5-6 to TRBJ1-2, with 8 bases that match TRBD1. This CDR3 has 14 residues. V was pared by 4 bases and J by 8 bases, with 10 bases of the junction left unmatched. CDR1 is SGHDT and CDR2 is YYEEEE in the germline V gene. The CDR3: CASSIGQGIYGYTF. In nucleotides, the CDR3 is TGTGCCAGCAGCATCGGACAGGGCATCTACGGCTACACCTTC.

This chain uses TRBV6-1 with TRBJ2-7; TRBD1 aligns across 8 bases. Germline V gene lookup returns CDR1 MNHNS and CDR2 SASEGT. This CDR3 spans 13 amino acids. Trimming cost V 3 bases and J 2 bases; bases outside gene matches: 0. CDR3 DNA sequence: TGTGCCAGCAGTGAGGGACAGGCCTACGAGCAGTACTTC. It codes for CASSEGQAYEQYF.

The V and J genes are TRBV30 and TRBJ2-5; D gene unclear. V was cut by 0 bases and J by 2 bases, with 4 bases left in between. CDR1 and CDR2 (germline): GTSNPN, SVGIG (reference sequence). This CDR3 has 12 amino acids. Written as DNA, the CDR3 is TGTGCCTGGAGTGTACGGCAAGAGACCCAGTACTTC. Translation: CAWSVRQETQYF.

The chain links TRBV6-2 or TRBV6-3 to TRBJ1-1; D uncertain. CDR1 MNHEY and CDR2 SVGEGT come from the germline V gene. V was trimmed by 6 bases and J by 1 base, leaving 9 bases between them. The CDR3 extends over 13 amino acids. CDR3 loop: CASSRSQNTEAFF. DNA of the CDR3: TGTGCCAGCAGCCGAAGCCAGAACACTGAAGCTTTCTTT.

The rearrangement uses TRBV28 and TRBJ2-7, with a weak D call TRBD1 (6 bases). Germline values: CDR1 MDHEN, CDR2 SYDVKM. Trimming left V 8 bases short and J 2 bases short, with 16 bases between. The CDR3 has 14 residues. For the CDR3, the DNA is TGTGCCAGCGAGTTGACAGGCGGCGCCTACGAGCAGTACTTC. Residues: CASELTGGAYEQYF.